This TCR beta chain was captured in a study of T cells after yellow fever vaccination. In this sample, this clonotype turned up a few times. TCRdb fed the 5' RACE reads into MiXCR, producing one record per CDR3 protein. The table lists about 96,000 distinct CDR3 sequences, more than 7.5% of them singletons. The germline gives CDR1 SQVTM, CDR2 ANQGSEA. The CDR3 runs 15 residues. Trimming removed 3 bases from V and 5 bases from J, with 19 bases in between. Study-level points and caveats: The booster response re-showed most primary clones: approximately 95% CD4, approximately 90% CD8. CD4 and CD8 compartments shared a small share of clonotypes, likely from convergent recombination.

This material consisted of CD8+ T cells not binding an NS4B(214-222) dextramer, sorted from PBMCs, taken less than 16 days after the first yellow fever vaccination. The TCR sequence derives from a man in his late teens or twenties who received the YFV17D yellow fever vaccine. The genes are TRBV29-1 and TRBJ2-5; D tentatively reads TRBD1 or TRBD2 (5 bases each). CDR3 protein: CSVDPRSRGEETQYF. The CDR3 DNA reads as TGCAGCGTTGATCCCCGATCGAGGGGTGAGGAGACCCAGTACTTC.